The 28 T cell receptor beta chains given below trace back to one sample, sequenced in a study of T cell changes during pregnancy in multiple sclerosis (dated by TCRdb to about 2019). Library preparation was by the immunoSEQ multiplex PCR assay. TCRdb's version of the immuneACCESS table is confined to in-frame rearrangements and falls short of the full clone set. An unresolved V gene accounts for under half of the shortfall where checked; the remainder is of unknown origin. The sample table contains under 65,000 clones; only one count was recorded for 85% to 95% of them. The ten biggest clones cover approximately 3.8% of the sample. The sample here was CD8+ T cells from peripheral blood mononuclear cells, taken in the second trimester of pregnancy. Receptors originate from a female donor with multiple sclerosis, enrolled in a pregnancy study.

In its sample, this clone was seen once. The chain employs TRBV29-1 and TRBJ1-4; D is uncertain. Germline V gene lookup returns CDR1 SQVTM and CDR2 ANQGSEA. The germline V and J ends were trimmed by 7 bases and 6 bases, with 18 bases remaining between them. The CDR3 has 14 residues. The CDR3 reads CSAARQTPDEKLFF. The CDR3 coding sequence is TGCAGCGCCGCCAGACAAACCCCTGATGAAAAACTGTTTTTT. Variable domain in full (rest from reference TRBV29-1 and TRBJ1-4): SAVISQKPSRDICQRGTSLTIQCQVDSQVTMMFWYRQQPGQSLTLIATANQGSEATYESGFVIDKFPISRPNLTFSTLTVSNMSPEDSSIYLCSAARQTPDEKLFFGSGTQLSVL.

The chain links TRBV4-2 to TRBJ1-6; a weak D match, TRBD1 (6 bases). V was clipped by 1 base and J by 8 bases, with 18 bases between them. Germline CDR1 reads LGHNA; CDR2 reads YNFKEQ. This CDR3 is built from 17 residues. Here the CDR3 DNA reads TGTGCCAGCAGCCAAGCCCTTTTACAGGGAGAGGATTCACCCCTCCACTTT. This codes for CASSQALLQGEDSPLHF.

This chain links TRBV7-9 with TRBJ1-3; D is undetermined. Germline values: CDR1 SEHNR, CDR2 FQNEAQ (reference sequence). There are 12 residues in the CDR3. V lost 3 bases, J lost 9 bases, and 9 bases lay in between. In nucleotides, the CDR3 is TGTGCCAGCAGCTTGGGCCCAGGCACCATATATTTT. It translates to CASSLGPGTIYF.

V usage is TRBV20-1 and J usage is TRBJ2-7; D not certain. V lost 1 base and J lost 3, with 4 bases in between. CDR1 is DFQATT, CDR2 SNEGSKA, per germline (reference sequence). This CDR3 spans 11 amino acids. CDR3: CSARGVYEQYF. DNA for the CDR3: TGCAGTGCTAGAGGAGTCTACGAGCAGTACTTC.

The chain employs TRBV11-2 and TRBJ2-5; D gene ambiguous. CDR3 length equals 16 residues. Germline V gene data show CDR1 as SGHAT and CDR2 as FQNNGV. V lost 2 bases and J lost 1, with 14 bases in between. The CDR3 reads CASSLSADTLQETQYF. CDR3 nucleotides: TGTGCCAGCAGCTTATCGGCCGACACGCTCCAAGAGACCCAGTACTTC.

The gene calls are TRBV6-5 and TRBJ2-3; the D gene is possibly TRBD1 (5 bases). V was shortened by 2 bases and J by 3 bases, with 15 bases between the two germline ends. In germline, CDR1 is MNHEY, CDR2 SVGAGI. CDR3 length: 16 residues. The CDR3 DNA reads TGTGCCAGCAGTTACCAGCCCCACTACAGGACAGATACGCAGTATTTT. Encoded protein: CASSYQPHYRTDTQYF.

The chain has TRBV28 and TRBJ2-1; the match to TRBD1 covers 8 bases. V lost 5 bases, J lost 6 bases, and 9 bases stayed unmatched. The CDR3 totals 15 residues. Germline V gene data show CDR1 as MDHEN and CDR2 as SYDVKM. In nucleotides, the CDR3 is TGTGCCAGCAGTAGTACCAGACAGGGGCCCAATGAGCAGTTCTTC. Its translation: CASSSTRQGPNEQFF.

This clone was observed once. V and J are TRBV4-3 and TRBJ2-3; a possible D gene is TRBD1 (5 bases). The ends were cut back, 0 bases at V and 2 bases at J, with 15 bases in the middle. This CDR3 has 17 amino acids. CDR1 is LGHNA, CDR2 YSLEER, per germline. CDR3 DNA: TGCGCCAGCAGCCAAGATCAAAGGGGCGCGTCCACAGATACGCAGTATTTT. This codes for CASSQDQRGASTDTQYF.

This clone has only one observation. The chain links TRBV4-3 to TRBJ1-4, with D maybe TRBD1 (6 bases). The germline V gene encodes CDR1 LGHNA and CDR2 YSLEER. V was trimmed by 0 bases and J by 3 bases, leaving 17 bases between them. CDR3 length equals 18 residues. CDR3 nucleotides: TGCGCCAGCAGCCAAGATCCCCCCGGGGGGCTAGCTAATGAAAAACTGTTTTTT. Translated, it gives CASSQDPPGGLANEKLFF.

This chain joins TRBV5-4 and TRBJ2-7; D possibly corresponds to TRBD2 (6 bases). The CDR3 extends over 15 amino acids. Trimming removed 0 bases from V and 8 bases from J, with 18 bases in between. The germline gives CDR1 SGHNT, CDR2 YYREEE (reference sequence). The CDR3 region is CASSLDGGFEGKQYF. Written as DNA, the CDR3 is TGTGCCAGCAGCTTGGACGGGGGATTTGAAGGAAAGCAGTACTTC.

The chain is built from TRBV9 and TRBJ2-3; 7 bases line up with TRBD2. This CDR3 is built from 16 residues. Looked up from germline, CDR1 is SGDLS and CDR2 is YYNGEE. With 2 bases clipped from V and 2 bases from J, the junction kept 8 bases outside the gene matches. CDR3 amino acids: CASSVYGGVPTDTQYF. In nucleotides, the CDR3 is TGTGCCAGCAGCGTTTATGGGGGGGTCCCCACAGATACGCAGTATTTT.

The chain employs TRBV11-2 and TRBJ2-1, with a tentative D call TRBD2 (6 bases). This CDR3 spans 16 amino acids. V lost 5 bases, J lost 0 bases, and 14 bases lay in between. CDR1 and CDR2 from the germline V gene are SGHAT and FQNNGV. CDR3 amino acids: CASSPHGLSSYNEQFF. DNA for the CDR3: TGTGCCAGCAGCCCGCATGGACTAAGCTCCTACAATGAGCAGTTCTTC. The whole variable domain, filled in from reference TRBV11-2 and TRBJ2-1, reads EAGVAQSPRYKIIEKRQSVAFWCNPISGHATLYWYQQILGQGPKLLIQFQNNGVVDDSQLPKDRFSAERLKGVDSTLKIQPAKLEDSAVYLCASSPHGLSSYNEQFFGPGTRLTVL.

The chain joins TRBV19 to TRBJ1-3; D unresolved. Germline V CDR1 and CDR2: LNHDA, SQIVND (reference sequence). The CDR3 runs 13 residues. The ends were cut back, 7 bases at V and 1 base at J, with 8 bases in the middle. This CDR3 is CASMAASGNTIYF. CDR3 sequence (DNA): TGTGCCAGTATGGCGGCATCTGGAAACACCATATATTTT.

This clone was seen just once. The J gene is TRBJ2-3, the V gene TRBV7-3; 7 nucleotides line up with TRBD1. From germline, CDR1 is SGHTA and CDR2 FQGTGA. After removal of 6 bases from V and 2 bases from J, the junction contained 5 bases not matched to a gene. The CDR3 has 14 amino acids. CDR3 sequence (DNA): TGTGCCAGCAGTCCGGGACAGTACACAGATACGCAGTATTTT. Translation gives CASSPGQYTDTQYF. Drawing the rest from reference TRBV7-3 and TRBJ2-3, the complete variable domain is GAGVSQTPSNKVTEKGKYVELRCDPISGHTALYWYRQSLGQGPEFLIYFQGTGAADDSGLPNDRFFAVRPEGSVSTLKIQRTERGDSAVYLCASSPGQYTDTQYFGPGTRLTVL.

DNA of the CDR3: TGTGCCAGCAGTTCCCCTAGCGGGGCCCACGAGCAGTACTTC. Its protein is CASSSPSGAHEQYF. The chain couples TRBV28 to TRBJ2-7; 9 bases are shared with TRBD2. J lost 5 bases, V lost 4 bases, and 6 bases had no gene match. The germline CDR1 and CDR2 sequences are MDHEN and SYDVKM. CDR3 length: 14 residues.

The chain uses TRBV9 and TRBJ1-3, with TRBD1 identical over 9 bases. V gave up 5 bases and J gave up 4 bases; unmatched junction bases: 4. Germline V CDR1 and CDR2: SGDLS, YYNGEE. CDR3 size: 14 residues. The CDR3 nucleotides read TGTGCCAGCAGTACAGGGGGCTCAGGAAACACCATATATTTT. It yields the protein CASSTGGSGNTIYF.

The J gene is TRBJ2-7, the V gene TRBV7-7; 15 nucleotides line up with TRBD2. The J segment lost 0 bases and the V segment lost 5 bases, leaving 5 bases of the junction unmatched. This CDR3 comprises 17 residues. Germline CDR1 SSHAT, CDR2 FNYEAQ (reference sequence). The CDR3, as DNA: TGTGCCAGCAGCCCCGGACTAGCGGGGGGGAGCTCCTACGAGCAGTACTTC. Amino acids: CASSPGLAGGSSYEQYF.

The J gene is TRBJ2-7, the V gene TRBV28; D is possibly TRBD1 (5 bases). Trimming removed 6 bases at V and 0 bases at J, with 12 bases between. Looked up from germline, CDR1 is MDHEN and CDR2 is SYDVKM. CDR3 length: 14 amino acids. The CDR3 here is CASRLFRVSYEQYF. The CDR3 region has the DNA TGTGCCAGCAGACTTTTCAGGGTCTCCTACGAGCAGTACTTC.

This clone was picked up a small number of times. The gene calls are TRBV27 and TRBJ1-1, with D uncertain. The germline V and J ends were trimmed by 5 bases and 4 bases, with 17 bases remaining between them. Germline V gene sequence: CDR1 MNHEY, CDR2 SMNVEV (reference sequence). The CDR3 covers 15 residues. CDR3 region: CASSPEEGMTTEAFF. The DNA for the CDR3 is TGTGCCAGCAGTCCCGAGGAGGGTATGACCACTGAAGCTTTCTTT.

The gene calls are TRBV19 and TRBJ1-1; D is uncertain. Trimming took off 8 bases at V and 3 bases at J, with 16 bases between the two ends. The CDR3 sequence is 14 residues long. Germline-derived CDR1 and CDR2 are LNHDA and SQIVND (reference sequence). CDR3: CASGAAWSDTEAFF. CDR3 sequence (DNA): TGTGCCAGTGGAGCGGCGTGGTCGGACACTGAAGCTTTCTTT.

The rearrangement joins TRBV5-8 to TRBJ2-1; 9 positions match TRBD1. V trimming: 4 bases; J trimming: 3 bases; junction bases outside the gene matches: 8. Germline V gives CDR1 SGHTS, CDR2 YDEGEE. The CDR3 spans 16 residues. CDR3: CASSRRSGQGYNEQFF. The CDR3 DNA reads TGTGCCAGCAGCCGTCGGTCGGGACAGGGCTACAATGAGCAGTTCTTC.

The chain employs TRBV2 and TRBJ1-1, with 8 bases aligning to TRBD1. Germline-derived CDR1 and CDR2 are SNHLY and FYNNEI. Trimming at V came to 3 bases and at J to 3 bases, leaving 6 bases not matched to a gene. The CDR3 is 15 amino acids. CDR3 in DNA: TGTGCCAGCAGTGAGACGAGGGACAGGTACACTGAAGCTTTCTTT. Residues: CASSETRDRYTEAFF.

Comments on this clone: Because it lacks the conserved phenylalanine or tryptophan at the end, this CDR3 is likely a read error. Because the CDR3's place on the DNA is in doubt, the DNA is left out and the CDR3 is given as listed by TCRdb. J is TRBJ1-1 and V is TRBV29-1; the D call in the table, TRBD1, was not verified against the DNA. With termini counted, the CDR3 has 11 amino acids. Germline CDR1 is SQVTM and CDR2 is ANQGSEA. The CDR3 loop reads CSVVDRSLLTS.

A single count supports this clone. The V call is TRBV18, the J call TRBJ2-5; TRBD1 agrees at 9 bases. Germline CDR1 and CDR2: KGHSH and LQKENI. CDR3 length: 14 amino acids. The J segment lost 2 bases and the V segment lost 6 bases, leaving 4 bases of the junction unmatched. The chain's CDR3 is CASSSGTGQETQYF. The DNA of the CDR3 is TGTGCCAGCTCCTCTGGGACAGGGCAAGAGACCCAGTACTTC.

J is TRBJ2-2 and V is TRBV6-5; 8 bases are shared with TRBD1. From germline, CDR1 is MNHEY and CDR2 SVGAGI. V lost 3 bases and J lost 6; bases outside the gene matches: 9. The length of the CDR3 is 16 residues. The DNA of the CDR3 is TGTGCCAGCAGTTATCGGACAGGGAGCCCCCCCGGGGAGCTGTTTTTT. This gives the protein CASSYRTGSPPGELFF.

The chain recombines TRBV7-9 with TRBJ2-7, with 7 bases identical to TRBD1. The CDR3 consists of 16 residues. With V trimmed by 5 bases and J by 2 bases, 12 bases remained unmatched. Germline CDR1 reads SEHNR; CDR2 reads FQNEAQ (reference sequence). CDR3 sequence: CASSLQGMPLPYEQYF. DNA for the CDR3: TGTGCCAGCAGCCTACAGGGGATGCCTCTTCCCTACGAGCAGTACTTC.

The chain is built from TRBV27 and TRBJ2-1, with TRBD2 matching 8 bases. The J segment lost 6 bases and the V segment lost 6 bases, leaving 4 bases of the junction unmatched. The CDR3 spans 13 residues. The V gene's germline CDR1 is MNHEY and CDR2 SMNVEV (reference sequence). This CDR3 is CASRAGLVNEQFF. Here the CDR3 DNA reads TGTGCCAGCAGGGCGGGACTAGTCAATGAGCAGTTCTTC.

This clone has a single count. The chain uses TRBV4-3 and TRBJ2-6; the D gene is possibly TRBD2 (6 bases). With 0 bases removed from V and 3 bases from J, the gap between germline ends came to 12 bases. Germline CDR1 reads LGHNA; CDR2 reads YSLEER. The CDR3 is made up of 17 amino acids. The CDR3 DNA is TGCGCCAGCAGCCAAGATTCCCGGGGGAGTGGGGCCAACGTCCTGACTTTC. It encodes CASSQDSRGSGANVLTF.